There are a few counts of the clone carrying this T cell receptor (beta chain). The antigen remains unidentified. Mouse gene names and germline throughout. The observed sequence ends 1 residue before the CDR3 terminus, with the missing tail filled in from the germline J gene. Time point of the sample: mouse harvest day 14 after allogeneic transplant. Each mouse received 10^7 T-cell-depleted marrow cells plus 10^6 splenic CD5+ T cells by tail vein. The data are from a study of tissue T cells after allogeneic stem cell transplantation. The study, taken as a whole, reports: Tissue-detected TCR repertoire was only partly captured by blood and spleen T cells. TCR repertoires tracked anatomic similarity, regardless of disease or transplant status. The patient cohort was small and clinically heterogeneous, with limited sampling depth.

Germline V gene data show CDR1 as SNHLY and CDR2 as FYNGKV (reference sequence). The CDR3 is 15 amino acids. The V gene end was trimmed by 2 bases and the J gene end by 0 bases; junction bases not matched to a gene: 2. Assay used: immunoSEQ multiplex PCR; TCRdb lists only in-frame clones, some missing. There are around 2,800 clones in the sample; approximately 40% occur only once, and about 21% lies in the top ten. The TCR was taken from a female BALB/c mouse given C57BL/6 T cells with graft-versus-host disease after an allogeneic hematopoietic cell transplant. The material sequenced was gut tissue. The chain joins TRBV3 to TRBJ2-7; 9 nucleotides agree with TRBD2. CDR3 region: CASSLTGGRSYEQYF. The sequenced CDR3 bases are TGTGCCAGCAGCTTAACTGGGGGGCGCTCCTATGAACAGTAC.